Below are 27 T cell receptor beta chains sequenced from a single sample in a study of blood T cell repertoires in COVID-19. TCRdb's copy holds only in-frame clones and misses some; the assay was immunoSEQ multiplex PCR. Of under 200,000 clones in the sample, roughly 84% were seen once. The sequenced material came from peripheral blood. These receptors all come from an elderly woman with acute or convalescent COVID-19.

The J gene is TRBJ1-3, the V gene TRBV18; possibly TRBD1 for D (5 bases). This CDR3 comprises 17 residues. Trimming pared 3 bases from V and 2 bases from J, leaving 17 bases between. CDR1 is KGHSH, CDR2 LQKENI, per germline. CDR3 loop: CASSPTTLTDPGNTIYF. CDR3 in DNA: TGTGCCAGCTCACCGACAACCCTGACAGACCCTGGAAACACCATATATTTT.

The chain is built from TRBV11-2 and TRBJ2-5; D is possibly TRBD2 (7 bases). The germline V gene has CDR1 SGHAT and CDR2 FQNNGV. V was trimmed by 5 bases and J by 5 bases, leaving 21 bases between them. The CDR3 has 16 amino acids. CDR3 in amino acids: CASSLLLRGAGETQYF. DNA for the CDR3: TGTGCCAGCAGCCTACTTCTCCGGGGGGCGGGGGAGACCCAGTACTTC.

This CDR3 is CASSLPGGEQYF. Here the CDR3 DNA reads TGCGCCAGCAGCTTACCCGGGGGGGAGCAGTACTTC. The chain employs TRBV5-1 and TRBJ2-7; 7 nucleotides line up with TRBD2. This CDR3 has 12 residues. Trimming cost V 2 bases and J 7 bases; bases outside gene matches: 3. The germline CDR1 and CDR2 sequences are SGHRS and YFSETQ.

The chain carries TRBV11-3 and TRBJ2-3; no definite D call. This CDR3 contains 13 residues. The germline CDR1 and CDR2 sequences are SGHNT and YENEEA. Trimming left V 0 bases short and J 2 bases short, with 3 bases between. For the CDR3, the DNA is TGTGCCAGCAGCTTAGATTACACAGATACGCAGTATTTT. Translation gives CASSLDYTDTQYF.

The V gene is TRBV6-2 or TRBV6-3, the J gene TRBJ1-1, with 9 bases aligning to TRBD1. This CDR3 comprises 14 residues. CDR1 and CDR2 from the germline V gene are MNHEY and SVGEGT. V trimming: 4 bases; J trimming: 5 bases; junction bases outside the gene matches: 5. CDR3 DNA: TGTGCCAGCAGTTGGGACAGGGCGAGGACTGAAGCTTTCTTT. This gives the protein CASSWDRARTEAFF.

The gene calls are TRBV9 and TRBJ1-2; D call uncertain. The CDR3 is made up of 13 amino acids. V was pared by 4 bases and J by 8 bases, with 15 bases between. Looked up from germline, CDR1 is SGDLS and CDR2 is YYNGEE. The CDR3 region has the DNA TGTGCCAGCAGCCCCCAGGCTGGGCAAGGCTACACCTTC. This codes for CASSPQAGQGYTF.

The chain combines TRBV7-3 with TRBJ2-2; D not certain. Germline values: CDR1 SGHTA, CDR2 FQGTGA. V was cut by 2 bases and J by 2 bases, with 9 bases left in between. The CDR3 loop spans 15 amino acids. Here the CDR3 reads CASSLYSTNTGELFF. Written as DNA, the CDR3 is TGTGCCAGCAGCTTATATTCCACAAACACCGGGGAGCTGTTTTTT.

J is TRBJ2-5 and V is TRBV5-4; 10 bases are a match to TRBD2. CDR1 and CDR2 (germline): SGHNT, YYREEE (reference sequence). With V trimmed by 4 bases and J by 1 base, 4 bases remained unmatched. This CDR3 has 15 amino acids. CDR3 amino acids: CASSARLAGQETQYF. CDR3 nucleotides: TGTGCCAGCAGCGCCCGACTAGCGGGCCAAGAGACCCAGTACTTC.

V and J are TRBV11-1 and TRBJ1-2; D is undetermined. The germline V gene has CDR1 SGHAT and CDR2 FQDESV (reference sequence). This CDR3 is built from 15 residues. Between the trimmed V and J ends, which lost 5 bases and 12 bases, there was a span of 25 bases. CDR3 in DNA: TGTGCCAGCAGCCCCCGTGTGGAGCGATATATGGCTAACACCTTC. Amino acids: CASSPRVERYMANTF.

This chain uses TRBV30 with TRBJ1-1; TRBD1 aligns across 10 bases. Germline V CDR1 and CDR2: GTSNPN, SVGIG (reference sequence). Germline trimming cut 0 bases from V and 11 bases from J; bases unmatched to any gene: 15. CDR3 size: 16 residues. This chain's CDR3 is CAWSVTGTGARGGAFF. The CDR3 coding sequence is TGTGCCTGGAGTGTAACCGGGACAGGGGCCCGCGGTGGGGCTTTCTTT.

The chain has TRBV28 and TRBJ1-2, with D perhaps matching TRBD1 (6 bases). Trimming left V 4 bases short and J 4 bases short, with 13 bases between. CDR3 length: 14 residues. The germline gives CDR1 MDHEN, CDR2 SYDVKM. The CDR3 reads CASSSTGPSYGYTF. The CDR3 DNA sequence: TGTGCCAGCAGTTCCACAGGGCCTAGCTATGGCTACACCTTC.

This clone was seen just once. V and J are TRBV19 and TRBJ1-2; TRBD1 aligns across 8 bases. V lost 4 bases, J lost 2 bases, and 12 bases stayed unmatched. This CDR3 region has 17 residues. CDR1 is LNHDA, CDR2 SQIVND, per germline (reference sequence). The CDR3 loop is CASSTRQGRIENYGYTF. Here the CDR3 DNA reads TGTGCCAGTAGTACAAGACAGGGGCGGATAGAAAACTATGGCTACACCTTC.

The chain links TRBV19 to TRBJ2-1, with 10 bases aligning to TRBD2. Trimming removed 5 bases from V and 9 bases from J; junction bases left unmatched: 7. CDR1 LNHDA and CDR2 SQIVND come from the germline V gene (reference sequence). The CDR3 is 14 amino acids. The CDR3 sequence: CASSALAGVSEQFF. CDR3 coding DNA: TGTGCCAGTAGTGCTCTAGCGGGAGTAAGTGAGCAGTTCTTC.

The CDR3 nucleotides are TGCGCCAGCCTATTGGGGACAGGGACCTCCTACGAGCAGTACTTC. It specifies CASLLGTGTSYEQYF. The rearrangement joins TRBV5-1 to TRBJ2-7; TRBD1 matches 9 bases. J was trimmed by 0 bases and V by 7 bases; bases with no gene match: 8. Germline V lookup: CDR1 SGHRS, CDR2 YFSETQ. The CDR3 covers 15 residues.

The chain joins TRBV5-1 to TRBJ2-1; possibly TRBD2 for D (5 bases). CDR1 and CDR2 from the germline V gene are SGHRS and YFSETQ. The V and J ends lost 2 bases and 7 bases respectively, with 16 bases between them. This CDR3 spans 15 amino acids. The CDR3 nucleotides read TGCGCCAGCAGCTTCGGAGGCCCCCCGTGGAATGAGCAGTTCTTC. This codes for CASSFGGPPWNEQFF.

The J gene is TRBJ1-6, the V gene TRBV7-3; D is perhaps TRBD1 (6 bases). This CDR3 has 15 amino acids. The ends were cut back, 1 base at V and 10 bases at J, with 14 bases in the middle. The germline CDR1 and CDR2 sequences are SGHTA and FQGTGA. CDR3 DNA sequence: TGTGCCAGCAGCTTAATGCGACAGGACCAATCACCCCTCCACTTT. The encoded protein is CASSLMRQDQSPLHF.

The rearrangement uses TRBV15 and TRBJ1-3, with 7 bases that match TRBD1. Germline V gene data show CDR1 as LNHNV and CDR2 as YYDKDF (reference sequence). The CDR3 is 13 amino acids. With V trimmed by 8 bases and J by 2 bases, 3 bases remained unmatched. CDR3 DNA sequence: TGTGCCACCCGAGGGACAGCTGGAAACACCATATATTTT. It codes for CATRGTAGNTIYF.

The J gene is TRBJ1-4, the V gene TRBV30; 9 nucleotides align to TRBD1. The junction had 13 bases not matched to a gene; V was cut back by 3 bases and J by 8 bases. The CDR3 loop spans 16 amino acids. Germline CDR1 and CDR2: GTSNPN and SVGIG (reference sequence). CDR3 nucleotide sequence: TGTGCCTGGAGCAGATTACAGACAGGGGGGAGGGAAAAACTGTTTTTT. It is translated as CAWSRLQTGGREKLFF.

The genes are TRBV5-4 and TRBJ2-7, with 10 bases lining up with TRBD2. The trim removed 4 bases at V and 2 bases at J, leaving 12 bases unmatched. The CDR3 contains 17 residues. Germline lookup yields CDR1 SGHNT and CDR2 YYREEE (reference sequence). This CDR3 reads CASSPWGLAGVTYEQYF. CDR3 in DNA: TGTGCCAGCAGCCCCTGGGGGCTAGCGGGAGTAACCTACGAGCAGTACTTC.

The chain couples TRBV28 to TRBJ1-2; D might be TRBD1 (5 bases). The CDR3 spans 14 residues. Trimming pared 6 bases from V and 0 bases from J, leaving 11 bases between. The germline gives CDR1 MDHEN, CDR2 SYDVKM. The CDR3: CASRTALANYGYTF. Written as DNA, the CDR3 is TGTGCCAGCAGGACAGCTCTAGCTAACTATGGCTACACCTTC.

The count of this clone is one. The CDR3 loop reads CASSGRTGANEKLFF. CDR3 DNA: TGTGCCAGCAGTGGGAGGACAGGAGCTAATGAAAAACTGTTTTTT. This chain links TRBV28 with TRBJ1-4, with 7 bases fitting TRBD1. The CDR3 extends over 15 amino acids. The V segment lost 5 bases and the J segment 3 bases; nucleotides outside the gene matches: 6. Germline values: CDR1 MDHEN, CDR2 SYDVKM.

In its sample, this clone was seen once. The chain joins TRBV10-3 to TRBJ2-7; 10 bases align to TRBD1. Germline loops: CDR1 ENHRY, CDR2 SYGVKD. The V segment lost 6 bases and the J segment 2 bases; nucleotides outside the gene matches: 1. The CDR3 is 13 amino acids. The CDR3 region has the DNA TGTGCCATCAGCGGGACAGGGGCCTACGAGCAGTACTTC. Its protein is CAISGTGAYEQYF.

Of note for this clone: Other DNA variants within this sample encode the same CDR3. This chain connects TRBV12-5 to TRBJ1-3; 9 nucleotides agree with TRBD1. The CDR3 is made up of 16 amino acids. Per the germline V gene, CDR1 is LGHNT and CDR2 is FRNRAP. With V trimmed by 1 base and J by 4 bases, 5 bases remained unmatched. The CDR3: CASGLGGTGTGNTIYF. DNA for the CDR3: TGTGCTAGTGGTTTGGGGGGGACAGGGACGGGAAACACCATATATTTT.

The rearrangement uses TRBV5-1 and TRBJ1-4; D is perhaps TRBD1 (6 bases). Germline V CDR1 and CDR2: SGHRS, YFSETQ. V lost 5 bases, J lost 8 bases, and 10 bases lay in between. The CDR3 length is 12 residues. CDR3 DNA: TGCGCCAGCAGATCTACAGGGGAAAAACTGTTTTTT. Protein sequence: CASRSTGEKLFF.

This chain joins TRBV4-3 and TRBJ2-5, with TRBD1 matching 11 bases. The J call may not be correct, given that the DNA end is closer to TRBJ2-7. CDR3 length: 15 residues. From germline, CDR1 is LGHNA and CDR2 YSLEER. DNA of the CDR3: TGCGCCAGCAGCCAGGGGACAGGGGGGTCCTACGAGCAGTACTTC. It codes for CASSQGTGGSYEQYF.

V usage is TRBV7-2 and J usage is TRBJ2-1; 10 bases agree with TRBD2. V shed 6 bases and J 13 bases; nucleotides not matched to a gene: 6. This CDR3 has 12 amino acids. CDR1 is SGHTA and CDR2 is FQGNSA in the germline V gene. CDR3 in DNA: TGTGCCAGCAGTCTACAGCGGGAGGGACAGTTCTTC. Its protein is CASSLQREGQFF.

The genes are TRBV28 and TRBJ1-2; D is possibly TRBD1 (6 bases). V was trimmed by 6 bases and J by 5 bases, leaving 19 bases between them. From germline, CDR1 is MDHEN and CDR2 SYDVKM. This CDR3 has 15 amino acids. The CDR3 sequence is CASSTPPGDKYGYTF. Written as DNA, the CDR3 is TGTGCCAGCAGCACGCCCCCAGGGGATAAATATGGCTACACCTTC.